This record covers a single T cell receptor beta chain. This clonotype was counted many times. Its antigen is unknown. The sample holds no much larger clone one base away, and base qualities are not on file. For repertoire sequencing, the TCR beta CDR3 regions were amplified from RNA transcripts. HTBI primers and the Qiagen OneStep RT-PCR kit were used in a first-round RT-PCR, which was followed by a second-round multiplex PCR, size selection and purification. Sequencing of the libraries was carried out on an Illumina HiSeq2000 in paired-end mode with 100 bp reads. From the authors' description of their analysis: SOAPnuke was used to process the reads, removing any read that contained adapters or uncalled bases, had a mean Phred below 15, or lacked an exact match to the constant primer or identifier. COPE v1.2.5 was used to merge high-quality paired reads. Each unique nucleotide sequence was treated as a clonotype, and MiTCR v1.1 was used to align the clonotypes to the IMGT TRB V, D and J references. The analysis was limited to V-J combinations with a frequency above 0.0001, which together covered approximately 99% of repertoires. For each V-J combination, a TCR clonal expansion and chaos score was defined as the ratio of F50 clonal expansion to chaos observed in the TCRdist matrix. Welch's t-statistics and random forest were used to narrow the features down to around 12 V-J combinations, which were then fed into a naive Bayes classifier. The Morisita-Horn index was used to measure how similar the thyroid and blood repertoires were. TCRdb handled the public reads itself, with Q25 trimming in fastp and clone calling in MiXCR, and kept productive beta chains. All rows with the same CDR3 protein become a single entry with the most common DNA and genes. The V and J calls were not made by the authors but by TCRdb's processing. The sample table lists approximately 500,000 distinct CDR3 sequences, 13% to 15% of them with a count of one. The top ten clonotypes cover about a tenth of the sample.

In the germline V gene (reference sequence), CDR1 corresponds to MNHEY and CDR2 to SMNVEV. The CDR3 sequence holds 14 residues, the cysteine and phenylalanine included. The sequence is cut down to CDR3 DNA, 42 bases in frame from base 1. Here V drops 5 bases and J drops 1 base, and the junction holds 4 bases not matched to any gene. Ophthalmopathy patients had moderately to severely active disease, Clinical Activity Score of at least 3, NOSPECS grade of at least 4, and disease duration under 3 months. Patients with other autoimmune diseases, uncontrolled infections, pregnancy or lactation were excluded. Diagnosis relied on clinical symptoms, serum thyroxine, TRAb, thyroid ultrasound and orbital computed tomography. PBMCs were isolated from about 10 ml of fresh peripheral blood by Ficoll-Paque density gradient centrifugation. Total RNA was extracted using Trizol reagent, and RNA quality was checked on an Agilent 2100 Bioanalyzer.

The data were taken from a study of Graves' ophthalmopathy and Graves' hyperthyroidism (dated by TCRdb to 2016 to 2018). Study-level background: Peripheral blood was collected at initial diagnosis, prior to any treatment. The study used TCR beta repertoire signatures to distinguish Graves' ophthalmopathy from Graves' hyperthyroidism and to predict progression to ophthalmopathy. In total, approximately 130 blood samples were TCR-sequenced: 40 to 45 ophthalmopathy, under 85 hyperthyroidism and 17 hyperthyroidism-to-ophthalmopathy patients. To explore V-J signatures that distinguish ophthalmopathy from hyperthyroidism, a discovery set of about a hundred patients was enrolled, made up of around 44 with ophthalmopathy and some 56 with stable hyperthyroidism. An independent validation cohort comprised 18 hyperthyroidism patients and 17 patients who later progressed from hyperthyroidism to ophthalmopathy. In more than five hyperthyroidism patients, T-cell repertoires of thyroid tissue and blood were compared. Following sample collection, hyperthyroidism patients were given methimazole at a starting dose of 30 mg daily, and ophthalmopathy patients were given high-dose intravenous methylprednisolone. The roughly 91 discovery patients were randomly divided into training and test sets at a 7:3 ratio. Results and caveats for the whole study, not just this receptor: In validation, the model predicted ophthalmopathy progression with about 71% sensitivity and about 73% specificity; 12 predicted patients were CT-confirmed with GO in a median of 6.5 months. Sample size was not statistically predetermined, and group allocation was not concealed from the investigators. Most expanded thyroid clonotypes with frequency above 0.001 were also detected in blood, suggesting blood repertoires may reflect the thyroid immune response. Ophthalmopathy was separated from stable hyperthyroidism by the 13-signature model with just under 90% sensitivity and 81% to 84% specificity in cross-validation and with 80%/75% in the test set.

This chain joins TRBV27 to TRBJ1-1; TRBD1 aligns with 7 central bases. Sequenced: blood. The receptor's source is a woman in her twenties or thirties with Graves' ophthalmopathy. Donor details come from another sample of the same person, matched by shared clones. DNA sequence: TGTGCCAGCAGTAAGGCAGGGGGGAACACTGAAGCTTTCTTT. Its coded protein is CASSKAGGNTEAFF.